These 3 T cell receptor beta chains came from one sample sequenced in a study of cytomegalovirus exposure and HLA in healthy donors. Both 60 Vbeta primers and 13 Jbeta primers went into the PCR. Assay: immunoSEQ multiplex PCR; the TCRdb copy retains only in-frame clones and omits some. The table has 130,000 to 150,000 clones, roughly two thirds seen once; the top ten hold over 1%. Material: PBMCs. The receptors were gathered from a woman aged 40 to 50 in good health and CMV-seronegative.

The chain combines TRBV11-1 with TRBJ2-3, with 7 nucleotides matching TRBD2. The germline CDR1 and CDR2 sequences are SGHAT and FQDESV (reference sequence). Unmatched junction bases numbered 6, after V lost 5 bases and J lost 10 bases. The CDR3 covers 12 residues. The CDR3 DNA follows: TGTGCCAGCAGCAGAAGCCGGGAGGCGCAGTATTTT. Translating it yields CASSRSREAQYF.

This clone was recorded a few times. This chain links TRBV5-1 with TRBJ1-1, with a tentative D call TRBD1 (6 bases). The CDR3 extends over 17 amino acids. The ends were cut back, 1 base at V and 0 bases at J, with 16 bases in the middle. Germline loops: CDR1 SGHRS, CDR2 YFSETQ. In DNA form, the CDR3 reads TGCGCCAGCAGCTTGACAGGGAGCTCGAATTTGAACACTGAAGCTTTCTTT. The encoded protein is CASSLTGSSNLNTEAFF.

In this sample, this clone turned up once. The V and J genes are TRBV6-5 and TRBJ2-5; 7 nucleotides match TRBD1. CDR1 is MNHEY, CDR2 SVGAGI, per germline. V lost 5 bases to trimming and J lost 4 bases; unmatched junction nucleotides: 10. This CDR3 has 15 amino acids. The CDR3 here is CASSNRGDQRETQYF. CDR3 DNA: TGTGCCAGCAGTAACAGGGGTGATCAACGAGAGACCCAGTACTTC.